This T cell receptor beta chain was captured in a study of blood T cell repertoires in COVID-19. As for the study in general: Collection of acute and convalescent COVID-19 samples took place in the United States, Italy and Spain. PBMCs, B-cell-depleted T cells, or T cells were the source of the cDNA or gDNA that made up the material.

V was clipped by 4 bases and J by 5 bases; unmatched bases: 7. The CDR3 runs to 13 residues. Germline V gene lookup returns CDR1 SQVTM and CDR2 ANQGSEA. Under the authors' procedure: Reference gene primer amplification gave nucleated cell count estimates. Repertoires were generated with immunoSEQ multiplex PCR, while TCRdb's copy carries only in-frame clones and drops some. That table is the source of V, J and clone size, and D and trimming were worked out from the DNA. This table has approximately 50,000 clones, around three quarters appearing once. In this sample, this clone turned up a few times. The chain recombines TRBV29-1 with TRBJ2-5; 7 nucleotides agree with TRBD1. The sample comprised peripheral blood. The receptor was derived from a man between 65 and 79 years old with acute or convalescent COVID-19. The CDR3 region has the DNA TGCAGCGTTGGTACAGGGGTGGGGGAGACCCAGTACTTC. This translates into CSVGTGVGETQYF.